This T cell receptor beta chain was identified in a study of technical replicates of blood from a few donors. Only in-frame clones appear in the TCRdb table, and some are missing; sequencing was by immunoSEQ multiplex PCR. The profile shows about 94,000 clones, under 97% of them singletons. The V end was cut by 8 bases, the J end by 2 bases, with 12 bases between. From germline, CDR1 is SEHNR and CDR2 FQNEAQ (reference sequence). CDR3 length equals 13 residues. The sequence came from a human donor in good health. Sequencing was done on a sample of T cells isolated from PBMCs. The chain combines TRBV7-9 with TRBJ1-2; D uncertain. CDR3 protein: CASARGGNYGYTF. The CDR3 DNA sequence: TGTGCCAGCGCAAGAGGAGGAAACTATGGCTACACCTTC.